A selection of T cell receptor beta chains follows, all from one sample in a study of blood T cell repertoires in COVID-19. Sequenced by immunoSEQ multiplex PCR; TCRdb stores in-frame clones only, minus some. The sample has roughly 92,000 clones, approximately 86% seen once. What was sequenced was peripheral blood. The receptor set was obtained from a man aged 50 or older with acute or convalescent COVID-19. The CDR3 runs from the conserved cysteine through the conserved F or W. The order of the fields is CDR3 DNA, CDR3 protein, J gene, V gene, D gene, clone size. A D gene is named only where the DNA matches it firmly. Some rows mark clone size as missing; the rest say once, few, many or name a class of expanded clone.

CDR3 DNA: TGTGCCAGCAGCTTGGACCGGTCGGAGGTGACCCAGCATTTT; CDR3 protein: CASSLDRSEVTQHF; J gene: TRBJ1-5; V gene: TRBV5-4; D gene: NA; clone size: NA
CDR3 DNA: TGCGCCAGCAGCATAGACAGTCAGAACACTGAAGCTTTCTTT; CDR3 protein: CASSIDSQNTEAFF; J gene: TRBJ1-1; V gene: TRBV5-1; D gene: NA; clone size: NA
CDR3 DNA: TGCGCCAGCAGCCCTACTGACAGGGGATATGGCTACACCTTC; CDR3 protein: CASSPTDRGYGYTF; J gene: TRBJ1-2; V gene: TRBV5-1; D gene: TRBD1; clone size: NA
CDR3 DNA: TGTGCCAGCAGCCCCTATAGCGGGGCGAACACCGGGGAGCTGTTTTTT; CDR3 protein: CASSPYSGANTGELFF; J gene: TRBJ2-2; V gene: TRBV11-2; D gene: TRBD2; clone size: NA
CDR3 DNA: TGCGCCAGCAGCACCAGGGTTGGCACTGAAGCTTTCTTT; CDR3 protein: CASSTRVGTEAFF; J gene: TRBJ1-1; V gene: TRBV5-1; D gene: NA; clone size: once
CDR3 DNA: TGTGCCAGCAGCAACCCAAATAGTAATTCACCCCTCCACTTT; CDR3 protein: CASSNPNSNSPLHF; J gene: TRBJ1-6; V gene: TRBV5-8; D gene: NA; clone size: NA
CDR3 DNA: TGTGCCAGCAGCTACAGGGGGGACTACGAGCAGTACTTC; CDR3 protein: CASSYRGDYEQYF; J gene: TRBJ2-7; V gene: TRBV3-1/TRBV3-2; D gene: TRBD1; clone size: NA
CDR3 DNA: TGTGCCAGCTCACGGGACTCCGACTTCTACAATGAGCAGTTCTTC; CDR3 protein: CASSRDSDFYNEQFF; J gene: TRBJ2-1; V gene: TRBV18; D gene: NA; clone size: NA
CDR3 DNA: TGCGCCAGCAGCCACCGACAGGGTGGGAGCTCTGGGGCCAACGTCCTGACTTTC; CDR3 protein: CASSHRQGGSSGANVLTF; J gene: TRBJ2-6; V gene: TRBV4-1; D gene: TRBD1; clone size: once
CDR3 DNA: TGTGCCAGCAGCTTCGGGGGTCAGCCCCAGCATTTT; CDR3 protein: CASSFGGQPQHF; J gene: TRBJ1-5; V gene: TRBV5-4; D gene: NA; clone size: NA
CDR3 DNA: TGTGCCAGCAGCCAAGGCCGACTAGCGCCTACAGATACGCAGTATTTT; CDR3 protein: CASSQGRLAPTDTQYF; J gene: TRBJ2-3; V gene: TRBV3-1/TRBV3-2; D gene: TRBD2; clone size: once
CDR3 DNA: TGTGCCAGCGGGGACAGGGGCTTGTTAGGCTACACCTTC; CDR3 protein: CASGDRGLLGYTF; J gene: TRBJ1-2; V gene: TRBV6-5; D gene: TRBD1; clone size: NA
CDR3 DNA: TGTGCCAGAGGGGGAAGTACTGAAGCTTTCTTT; CDR3 protein: CARGGSTEAFF; J gene: TRBJ1-1; V gene: TRBV9; D gene: NA; clone size: NA
CDR3 DNA: TGTGCCATCAGTGAGTCCAGGAATCGGTCACCCCTCCACTTT; CDR3 protein: CAISESRNRSPLHF; J gene: TRBJ1-6; V gene: TRBV10-3; D gene: NA; clone size: NA
CDR3 DNA: TGTGCCAGCTCACCACCGCTGACTCGGACTGGAAACACCATATATTTT; CDR3 protein: CASSPPLTRTGNTIYF; J gene: TRBJ1-3; V gene: TRBV18; D gene: NA; clone size: NA
CDR3 DNA: TGTTTGACTAGCGGGAGGCCGGGGGTTATCGCGCAGTACTTC; CDR3 protein: CLTSGRPGVIAQYF; J gene: TRBJ2-7; V gene: TRBV6-5; D gene: TRBD2; clone size: NA
CDR3 DNA: TGTGCCAGCAGCTTGGAATTTGGGTGGGCAGTGAACACTGAAGCTTTCTTT; CDR3 protein: CASSLEFGWAVNTEAFF; J gene: TRBJ1-1; V gene: TRBV5-8; D gene: NA; clone size: NA
CDR3 DNA: TGCGCCAGCAGCGCCCAACAGGGGATGGAGACCCAGTACTTC; CDR3 protein: CASSAQQGMETQYF; J gene: TRBJ2-5; V gene: TRBV4-1; D gene: TRBD1; clone size: NA
CDR3 DNA: TGTGCCAGCAGCTTGGTCGACAATGAGCAGTTCTTC; CDR3 protein: CASSLVDNEQFF; J gene: TRBJ2-1; V gene: TRBV5-4; D gene: NA; clone size: NA
CDR3 DNA: TGTGCCAGCAGCTTCCACACCGGGGAGCTGTTTTTT; CDR3 protein: CASSFHTGELFF; J gene: TRBJ2-2; V gene: TRBV6-5; D gene: NA; clone size: NA
CDR3 DNA: TGTGCCTCGGGGCAGGGGATAAGCTACACCTTC; CDR3 protein: CASGQGISYTF; J gene: TRBJ1-2; V gene: TRBV7-2; D gene: NA; clone size: NA
CDR3 DNA: TGTGCCAGCAACCCAGGGGCCTACGAGCAGTACTTC; CDR3 protein: CASNPGAYEQYF; J gene: TRBJ2-7; V gene: TRBV6-5; D gene: NA; clone size: NA
CDR3 DNA: TGTGCCAGCAGTTCCCTGGCTAGCGGGAGCTACGAGCAGTACTTC; CDR3 protein: CASSSLASGSYEQYF; J gene: TRBJ2-7; V gene: TRBV6-6; D gene: TRBD2; clone size: NA
CDR3 DNA: TGCAGCGTTGAACGACAGGAAGGCACTGAAGCTTTCTTT; CDR3 protein: CSVERQEGTEAFF; J gene: TRBJ1-1; V gene: TRBV29-1; D gene: NA; clone size: once
CDR3 DNA: TGTGCCAGTAGGAAGAAACAGGGATTTTTCGAGCAGTACTTC; CDR3 protein: CASRKKQGFFEQYF; J gene: TRBJ2-7; V gene: TRBV19; D gene: NA; clone size: NA
CDR3 DNA: TGTGCCACCAGTGATTCGCAAGAGACTAGAGCAAATTCGAACTCCTACGAGCAGTACTTC; CDR3 protein: CATSDSQETRANSNSYEQYF; J gene: TRBJ2-7; V gene: TRBV24-1; D gene: NA; clone size: once
CDR3 DNA: TGTGCCAGCAGCCTAGGACAGGTTGGGTCCCTCTACACCTTC; CDR3 protein: CASSLGQVGSLYTF; J gene: TRBJ1-2; V gene: TRBV7-9; D gene: TRBD1; clone size: NA
CDR3 DNA: TGTGCCAGTACGTTGGCGGGTTTGAAAGCGAACACTGAAGCTTTCTTT; CDR3 protein: CASTLAGLKANTEAFF; J gene: TRBJ1-1; V gene: TRBV3-1/TRBV3-2; D gene: NA; clone size: NA
CDR3 DNA: TGTGCCAGCAGTGACAGGGTAGCCTATGGCTACACCTTC; CDR3 protein: CASSDRVAYGYTF; J gene: TRBJ1-2; V gene: TRBV27; D gene: TRBD1; clone size: NA
CDR3 DNA: TGTGCCAGCGGGGTATACGAGGGAGGGGAGGGCTATGGCTACACCTTC; CDR3 protein: CASGVYEGGEGYGYTF; J gene: TRBJ1-2; V gene: TRBV27; D gene: NA; clone size: NA
CDR3 DNA: TGTGCTAGTGGTTTCCTAGCGGGAGAGCAGTACTTC; CDR3 protein: CASGFLAGEQYF; J gene: TRBJ2-7; V gene: TRBV12-5; D gene: TRBD2; clone size: NA
CDR3 DNA: TGTGCCAGAGTCACCCCGCCCGGGAGGCAGTATGGCTACACCTTC; CDR3 protein: CARVTPPGRQYGYTF; J gene: TRBJ1-2; V gene: TRBV27; D gene: NA; clone size: NA
CDR3 DNA: TGTGCCAGCAGTGCCACCGCCTCCGGACAGGGTAACTATGGCTACACCTTC; CDR3 protein: CASSATASGQGNYGYTF; J gene: TRBJ1-2; V gene: TRBV25-1; D gene: TRBD1; clone size: NA
CDR3 DNA: TGTGCCAGCAGCTTAGATCCCGCGGGAGTACGAGCGGCCGGGGAGCTGTTTTTT; CDR3 protein: CASSLDPAGVRAAGELFF; J gene: TRBJ2-2; V gene: TRBV7-6; D gene: TRBD2; clone size: NA
CDR3 DNA: TGCGCCAGCAGCCCAGCAGGGTCCAAAAACATTCAGTACTTC; CDR3 protein: CASSPAGSKNIQYF; J gene: TRBJ2-4; V gene: TRBV4-1; D gene: NA; clone size: NA
CDR3 DNA: TGTGCCAGCAGTGACAGGGGTGCTAACTATGGCTACACCTTC; CDR3 protein: CASSDRGANYGYTF; J gene: TRBJ1-2; V gene: TRBV6-1; D gene: NA; clone size: NA
CDR3 DNA: TGTGCCAGCAGCCAATTCGACAGGGCCAATTCACCCCTCCACTTT; CDR3 protein: CASSQFDRANSPLHF; J gene: TRBJ1-6; V gene: TRBV5-4; D gene: TRBD1; clone size: NA
CDR3 DNA: TGCGCCAGCAGCCAAGAGGGGGACAGGGGGCCCTATGGCTACACCTTC; CDR3 protein: CASSQEGDRGPYGYTF; J gene: TRBJ1-2; V gene: TRBV4-1; D gene: TRBD1; clone size: NA
CDR3 DNA: TGCGCCAGCAGCTTCCTGACAGGGGGCAATGGAAACACCATATATTTT; CDR3 protein: CASSFLTGGNGNTIYF; J gene: TRBJ1-3; V gene: TRBV5-1; D gene: TRBD1; clone size: NA
CDR3 DNA: TGTGCCAGCCGAAGCACCCCCCAGGGCACTGAAGCTTTCTTT; CDR3 protein: CASRSTPQGTEAFF; J gene: TRBJ1-1; V gene: TRBV7-3; D gene: NA; clone size: once
CDR3 DNA: TGCGCCAGCAGTGAGTCAGGGACAGCCACAGATACGCAGTATTTT; CDR3 protein: CASSESGTATDTQYF; J gene: TRBJ2-3; V gene: TRBV10-1; D gene: TRBD1; clone size: NA
CDR3 DNA: TGTGCCAGCACTCAGATGGCAGGGGGGTGGGAGCAGTTCTTC; CDR3 protein: CASTQMAGGWEQFF; J gene: TRBJ2-1; V gene: TRBV27; D gene: NA; clone size: NA
CDR3 DNA: TGTGCCAGCAGCTTAGCACAGGGAAGCAATCAGCCCCAGCATTTT; CDR3 protein: CASSLAQGSNQPQHF; J gene: TRBJ1-5; V gene: TRBV11-2; D gene: NA; clone size: once
CDR3 DNA: TGTGCCAGCAGTGAATGGGCTAGCGGAGACAACCAAGAGACCCAGTACTTC; CDR3 protein: CASSEWASGDNQETQYF; J gene: TRBJ2-5; V gene: TRBV2; D gene: TRBD2; clone size: NA
CDR3 DNA: TGTGCCAGCGAAACAAAAGTAAATTCCAACTCCTATAATTCACCCCTCCACTTT; CDR3 protein: CASETKVNSNSYNSPLHF; J gene: TRBJ1-6; V gene: TRBV2; D gene: NA; clone size: NA
CDR3 DNA: TGTGCCAGCAACCCAAGACAGGGGGCCCCGGGGAACTATGGCTACACCTTC; CDR3 protein: CASNPRQGAPGNYGYTF; J gene: TRBJ1-2; V gene: TRBV28; D gene: TRBD1; clone size: NA
CDR3 DNA: TGCGCCAGCGGGAGGGGCGCGTGGGAAAAACTGTTTTTT; CDR3 protein: CASGRGAWEKLFF; J gene: TRBJ1-4; V gene: TRBV10-2; D gene: NA; clone size: NA
CDR3 DNA: TGTGCCAGCAGCTTGACTAGCGGGAGGCTCCTAAGCACAGATACGCAGTATTTT; CDR3 protein: CASSLTSGRLLSTDTQYF; J gene: TRBJ2-3; V gene: TRBV5-4; D gene: TRBD2; clone size: few
CDR3 DNA: TGTGCCAGTAGGGGCAGATCCTACGAGCAGTACTTC; CDR3 protein: CASRGRSYEQYF; J gene: TRBJ2-7; V gene: TRBV19; D gene: NA; clone size: few
CDR3 DNA: TGCGCCAGCAGCTTGCAGGGGTACCAAGAGACCCAGTACTTC; CDR3 protein: CASSLQGYQETQYF; J gene: TRBJ2-5; V gene: TRBV5-1; D gene: NA; clone size: NA
CDR3 DNA: TGTGCCAGCAGCCCGGCGAACACCGGGGAGCTGTTTTTT; CDR3 protein: CASSPANTGELFF; J gene: TRBJ2-2; V gene: TRBV12-3/TRBV12-4; D gene: NA; clone size: NA
CDR3 DNA: TGTGCCAGCTCGGGGGACAGGAGCTCCTACGAGCAGTACTTC; CDR3 protein: CASSGDRSSYEQYF; J gene: TRBJ2-7; V gene: TRBV2; D gene: TRBD1; clone size: NA
CDR3 DNA: TGTGCCAGCAGCCACGGGACAGGGTCTTCACCCCTCCACTTT; CDR3 protein: CASSHGTGSSPLHF; J gene: TRBJ1-6; V gene: TRBV3-1/TRBV3-2; D gene: TRBD1; clone size: NA
CDR3 DNA: TGTGCCAGCAGCTGGTCTAGCGGCTCGAGCTCCTACGAGCAGTACTTC; CDR3 protein: CASSWSSGSSSYEQYF; J gene: TRBJ2-7; V gene: TRBV7-2; D gene: TRBD2; clone size: once
CDR3 DNA: TGTGCTAGTGGTTTTGGGACAGGGAGCACAGATACGCAGTATTTT; CDR3 protein: CASGFGTGSTDTQYF; J gene: TRBJ2-3; V gene: TRBV12-5; D gene: TRBD1; clone size: NA
CDR3 DNA: TGTGCCATCAGTGAGTCAACTAGCGGGGTCAATGAGCAGTTCTTC; CDR3 protein: CAISESTSGVNEQFF; J gene: TRBJ2-1; V gene: TRBV10-3; D gene: TRBD2; clone size: NA
CDR3 DNA: TGTGCCAGTAGTGGAGCCCTTTATCAGCCCCAGCATTTT; CDR3 protein: CASSGALYQPQHF; J gene: TRBJ1-5; V gene: TRBV19; D gene: NA; clone size: NA